The TCR beta chain described here comes from a study of T cells in Graves' hyperthyroidism and ophthalmopathy. About the study: Blood was drawn when the patient was first diagnosed and still untreated.

The study's findings and limits: The model's output predicted ophthalmopathy at a median of about 6.5 months prior to onset.

Deletions cut 5 bases from V and 1 base from J, with 8 bases between. The CDR3 sequence is 13 residues long. Germline V gene sequence: CDR1 MNHNS, CDR2 SASEGT. Many counts were recorded for this clonotype. Antigen unknown. Subjects aged 18 to 65 presented with newly diagnosed hyperthyroidism of less than 2 months' duration. Amplification of TCR beta CDR3 regions used RNA as the template. HTBI primers were the set used in a first-round RT-PCR of the TCR CDR3. TCRdb passed the multiplex PCR reads through MiXCR, listing each CDR3 protein once. The sample comprises about 360,000 distinct CDR3 sequences, approximately 13% of which are singletons, and 20% to 25% rests with the top ten.

The sequenced material came from blood. The V call is TRBV6-1, the J call TRBJ1-1, with D hard to call. This receptor was identified in a man aged 25 to 40 with Graves' hyperthyroidism that later progressed to Graves' ophthalmopathy. The CDR3 bases are TGTGCCAGCAGTCGGACTGGGAACACTGAAGCTTTCTTT. Residues: CASSRTGNTEAFF.